The rows below give T cell receptor beta chains drawn from one sample of a study of vaccination and CD4 T cells after COVID-19. TCRdb passed the PCR reads through MiXCR, listing each CDR3 protein once. Of some 5,000 distinct CDR3 sequences listed, 35% to 50% are singletons. Their target antigens are unknown. Source material: CD4+ T cells from blood, cultured in vitro. The receptors stem from a human donor who had recovered from COVID-19. CDR3s include the opening cysteine and the closing phenylalanine or tryptophan. The D gene is left open where the match is weak. Size is stated for part of the rows, as once, few or many counts, or as a class when the clone is expanded.

CDR3aa,CDR3nt,v_gene,d_gene,abundance,j_gene
CSAEASGNTIYF,TGCAGTGCCGAGGCTTCTGGAAACACCATATATTTT,TRBV20-1,.,few,TRBJ1-3
CASSGWGGSNTGELFF,TGTGCCAGTAGTGGGTGGGGGGGTTCGAACACCGGGGAGCTGTTTTTT,TRBV19,TRBD2,.,TRBJ2-2
CASSLSTANYGYTF,TGTGCCAGCAGTCTGAGTACCGCTAACTATGGCTACACCTTC,TRBV6-1,.,few,TRBJ1-2
CASSYGQDNNHPRTVCYYSPLHF,TGTGCCAGCAGTTACGGGCAGGACAACAATCACCCTAGAACGGTTTGTTATTATTCACCCCTCCACTTT,TRBV6-5,.,once,TRBJ1-6
CAWRARTGRSYNEQFF,TGTGCCTGGAGAGCGAGAACAGGGCGCTCCTACAATGAGCAGTTCTTC,TRBV30,.,few,TRBJ2-1
CASSLEIGQGTQYF,TGCGCCAGCAGCTTGGAAATAGGCCAGGGGACCCAGTACTTC,TRBV5-1,.,.,TRBJ2-5
CATAQGSGETQYF,TGTGCCACCGCACAGGGGAGCGGGGAGACCCAGTACTTC,TRBV24-1,.,few,TRBJ2-5
CSARGAGGETRGYGYTF,TGCAGTGCTAGAGGCGCGGGGGGCGAAACTCGGGGCTATGGCTACACCTTC,TRBV20-1,.,few,TRBJ1-2
CSASDPREFNTEAFF,TGCAGTGCTTCCGATCCCAGGGAATTTAACACTGAAGCTTTCTTT,TRBV20-1,.,few,TRBJ1-1
CSAPTRDRGSGAQYF,TGCAGTGCCCCCACACGAGATCGGGGGTCAGGGGCCCAGTACTTC,TRBV20-1,.,few,TRBJ2-5
CASSPKRTTYNEQFF,TGTGCCAGCAGCCCGAAACGGACTACCTACAATGAGCAGTTCTTC,TRBV7-9,.,.,TRBJ2-1
CASSLGLAATDTQYF,TGTGCCAGCAGCTTAGGACTAGCGGCCACAGATACGCAGTATTTT,TRBV7-9,TRBD2,.,TRBJ2-3
CASSVQGPQHF,TGTGCCAGCAGTGTACAGGGTCCCCAGCATTTT,TRBV6-1,.,.,TRBJ1-5
CASSLVQGSGNEQFF,TGTGCCAGCAGTTTAGTGCAAGGTAGCGGCAATGAGCAGTTCTTC,TRBV6-5,.,.,TRBJ2-1
CATSEGMGYTF,TGTGCCACCAGTGAAGGGATGGGCTACACCTTC,TRBV24-1,.,.,TRBJ1-2
CASSLVWDRQGAVDNEQFF,TGCGCCAGCAGCTTGGTCTGGGACCGACAGGGGGCGGTCGACAATGAGCAGTTCTTC,TRBV5-1,TRBD1,few,TRBJ2-1
CASRRGQGGNEQYF,TGTGCCAGCAGACGAGGACAGGGAGGCAACGAGCAGTACTTC,TRBV6-1,TRBD1,few,TRBJ2-7
CASSLGIAGYNEQFF,TGTGCCAGCAGCTTAGGAATAGCGGGCTACAATGAGCAGTTCTTC,TRBV11-2,TRBD2,.,TRBJ2-1
CASRLAFRYNEQFF,TGTGCAAGTCGCTTAGCGTTTAGATACAATGAGCAGTTCTTC,TRBV12-2,.,.,TRBJ2-1
CALDRTLMGKNQPQHF,TGTGCCCTGGACAGGACCCTTATGGGGAAGAATCAGCCCCAGCATTTT,TRBV6-1,TRBD1,.,TRBJ1-5
CSASLAGGSSYNEQFF,TGCAGTGCTAGTCTAGCGGGGGGGAGCTCCTACAATGAGCAGTTCTTC,TRBV20-1,TRBD2,.,TRBJ2-1
CASSDSREKLFF,TGCGCCAGCAGTGACTCTCGAGAAAAACTGTTTTTT,TRBV10-1,.,.,TRBJ1-4
CASSPRTGLAGDADTQYF,TGTGCCAGCAGTCCCCGGACAGGGTTAGCGGGAGATGCAGATACGCAGTATTTT,TRBV6-1,.,.,TRBJ2-3
CASSRQGQETQYF,TGTGCCAGCAGTCGACAGGGACAAGAGACCCAGTACTTC,TRBV21-1,.,few,TRBJ2-5
CASSQLGQGGTGELFF,TGTGCCAGCAGCCAATTGGGACAGGGAGGCACCGGGGAGCTGTTTTTT,TRBV7-2,TRBD1,.,TRBJ2-2
CATSRDYSQETQYF,TGTGCCACCAGCAGAGATTACTCGCAAGAGACCCAGTACTTC,TRBV15,.,few,TRBJ2-5
CASSEGWGYEQYF,TGTGCCAGCAGTGAAGGTTGGGGCTACGAGCAGTACTTC,TRBV6-1,.,.,TRBJ2-7
CSVMEGWAYTEAFF,TGCAGCGTTATGGAGGGCTGGGCGTACACTGAAGCTTTCTTT,TRBV29-1,.,.,TRBJ1-1
CSATRGPSGANVLTF,TGCAGTGCTACAAGGGGACCCTCTGGGGCCAACGTCCTGACTTTC,TRBV20-1,.,.,TRBJ2-6
CATSSLLAGTDTQYF,TGTGCCACCAGCAGCTTACTAGCGGGCACAGATACGCAGTATTTT,TRBV15,TRBD2,.,TRBJ2-3
CASALSQGDETQYF,TGTGCCAGCGCCCTCTCACAGGGAGACGAGACCCAGTACTTC,TRBV6-1,.,.,TRBJ2-5
CASSLEDDSAGTIYF,TGCGCCAGCAGCTTGGAGGATGACTCTGCGGGGACCATATATTTT,TRBV5-1,.,.,TRBJ1-3
CASSEGPGQGLNTEAFF,TGTGCCAGCAGTGAAGGTCCGGGACAGGGTTTAAACACTGAAGCTTTCTTT,TRBV25-1,TRBD1,.,TRBJ1-1
CASSSNRDSNQPQHF,TGTGCCAGCAGCTCGAACAGGGATAGCAATCAGCCCCAGCATTTT,TRBV7-6,.,.,TRBJ1-5
CASSLVAGDPYGYTF,TGTGCCAGCAGTTTAGTGGCAGGGGACCCCTATGGCTACACCTTC,TRBV28,.,.,TRBJ1-2
CASSQVLFYEQYF,TGTGCCAGCAGCCAGGTCTTGTTTTACGAGCAGTACTTC,TRBV6-2/TRBV6-3,.,.,TRBJ2-7
CSVTGTLSSYNEQFF,TGCAGCGTAACCGGGACACTCAGCTCCTACAATGAGCAGTTCTTC,TRBV29-1,.,.,TRBJ2-1
CSVEDSGQGAQCEQYF,TGCAGCGTTGAAGATTCGGGACAGGGGGCTCAATGCGAGCAGTACTTC,TRBV29-1,TRBD1,.,TRBJ2-7
CASILGLARNEQFF,TGTGCCAGCATCCTGGGACTAGCGAGGAATGAGCAGTTCTTC,TRBV6-1,TRBD2,.,TRBJ2-1
CVLGSYNEQFF,TGCGTGTTAGGCTCCTACAATGAGCAGTTCTTC,TRBV20-1,.,.,TRBJ2-1
CATSHSGARGDTQYF,TGTGCCACCAGTCATAGCGGGGCGAGGGGAGATACGCAGTATTTT,TRBV15,TRBD2,few,TRBJ2-3
CASRIGQDTDTQYF,TGTGCCAGCAGGATAGGACAAGACACAGATACGCAGTATTTT,TRBV5-4,.,.,TRBJ2-3
CASKERRWRMGETQYF,TGTGCCAGCAAAGAGAGGCGGTGGCGGATGGGGGAGACCCAGTACTTC,TRBV6-2/TRBV6-3,.,once,TRBJ2-5
CAREVGDGYTF,TGTGCCCGTGAGGTGGGGGATGGCTACACCTTC,TRBV30,.,.,TRBJ1-2
CASSQGWRETQYF,TGCGCCAGCAGCCAAGGATGGAGGGAGACCCAGTACTTC,TRBV4-1,.,.,TRBJ2-5
CASSSGPITDTQYF,TGCGCCAGCAGCTCCGGGCCCATCACAGATACGCAGTATTTT,TRBV5-1,.,.,TRBJ2-3
CSARGDTGELFF,TGCAGTGCTAGAGGGGACACCGGGGAGCTGTTTTTT,TRBV20-1,.,.,TRBJ2-2
CASSPNGNYNSPLHF,TGTGCCAGCTCACCAAACGGGAACTATAATTCACCCCTCCACTTT,TRBV18,.,few,TRBJ1-6
CASSSRQNTEAFF,TGTGCCAGCAGCTCCAGACAGAACACTGAAGCTTTCTTT,TRBV7-9,.,few,TRBJ1-1
CASRRPNTGELFF,TGTGCCAGCCGCAGACCGAACACCGGGGAGCTGTTTTTT,TRBV6-2/TRBV6-3,.,.,TRBJ2-2
CASSVSMNTEAFF,TGTGCCAGCAGCGTAAGCATGAACACTGAAGCTTTCTTT,TRBV2,.,few,TRBJ1-1
CASSRALAGATDTQYF,TGTGCCAGCAGCCGGGCCCTAGCGGGGGCGACAGATACGCAGTATTTT,TRBV7-6,TRBD2,large,TRBJ2-3
CASSLGDRHNEQFF,TGCGCCAGCAGCTTAGGGGATCGCCACAATGAGCAGTTCTTC,TRBV5-1,.,once,TRBJ2-1
CASSDLWTGGSSPLHF,TGTGCCAGCAGTGACTTATGGACAGGGGGCTCTTCACCCCTCCACTTT,TRBV6-4,TRBD1,few,TRBJ1-6
CSARDPPRPQGTQYF,TGCAGTGCTAGAGATCCCCCACGACCCCAAGGGACCCAGTACTTC,TRBV20-1,.,few,TRBJ2-5
CASSPIPGQGNYGYTF,TGTGCCAGCAGCCCCATCCCGGGACAGGGAAACTATGGCTACACCTTC,TRBV5-6,TRBD1,once,TRBJ1-2
CASSYSVLGSYEQYF,TGTGCCAGCAGTTACTCGGTGCTCGGGTCCTACGAGCAGTACTTC,TRBV6-5,.,.,TRBJ2-7
CASSPGQGLTDTQYF,TGTGCCAGCAGCCCAGGACAGGGTCTTACAGATACGCAGTATTTT,TRBV11-3,TRBD1,few,TRBJ2-3
CASSYSGNYGYTF,TGTGCCAGCAGTTACTCAGGGAACTATGGCTACACCTTC,TRBV6-5,.,.,TRBJ1-2